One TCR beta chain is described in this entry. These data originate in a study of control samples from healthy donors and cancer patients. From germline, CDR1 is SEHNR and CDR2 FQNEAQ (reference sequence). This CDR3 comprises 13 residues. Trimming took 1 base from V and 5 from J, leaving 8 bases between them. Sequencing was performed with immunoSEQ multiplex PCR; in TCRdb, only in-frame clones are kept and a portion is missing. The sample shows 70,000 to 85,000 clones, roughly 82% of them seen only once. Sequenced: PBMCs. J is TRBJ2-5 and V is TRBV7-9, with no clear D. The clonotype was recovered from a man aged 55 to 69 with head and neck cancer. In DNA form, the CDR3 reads TGTGCCAGCAGCTTAGGGTCGACGGAGACCCAGTACTTC. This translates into CASSLGSTETQYF.